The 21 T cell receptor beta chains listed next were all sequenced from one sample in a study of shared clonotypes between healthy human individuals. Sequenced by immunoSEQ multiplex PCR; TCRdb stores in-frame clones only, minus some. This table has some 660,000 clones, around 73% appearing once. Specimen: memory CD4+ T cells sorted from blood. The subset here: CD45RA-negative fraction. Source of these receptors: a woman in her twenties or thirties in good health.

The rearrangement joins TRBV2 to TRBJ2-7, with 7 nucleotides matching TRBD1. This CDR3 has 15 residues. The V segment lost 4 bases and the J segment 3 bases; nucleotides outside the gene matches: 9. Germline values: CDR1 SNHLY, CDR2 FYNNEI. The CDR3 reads CASSGKKGQDYEQYF. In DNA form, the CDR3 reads TGTGCCAGCAGTGGTAAGAAAGGACAGGACTACGAGCAGTACTTC.

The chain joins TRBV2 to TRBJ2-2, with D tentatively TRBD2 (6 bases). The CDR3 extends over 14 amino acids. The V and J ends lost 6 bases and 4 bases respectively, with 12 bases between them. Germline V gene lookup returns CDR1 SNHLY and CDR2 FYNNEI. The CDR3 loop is CASRRTGVTGELFF. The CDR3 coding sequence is TGTGCCAGCAGGAGGACGGGAGTCACCGGGGAGCTGTTTTTT.

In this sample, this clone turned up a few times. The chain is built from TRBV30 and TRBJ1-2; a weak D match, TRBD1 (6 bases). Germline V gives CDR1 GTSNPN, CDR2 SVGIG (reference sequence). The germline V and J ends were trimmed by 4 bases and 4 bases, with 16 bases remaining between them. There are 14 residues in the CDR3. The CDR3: CAWNLMGAAYGYTF. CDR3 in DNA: TGTGCCTGGAACCTTATGGGGGCAGCCTATGGCTACACCTTC.

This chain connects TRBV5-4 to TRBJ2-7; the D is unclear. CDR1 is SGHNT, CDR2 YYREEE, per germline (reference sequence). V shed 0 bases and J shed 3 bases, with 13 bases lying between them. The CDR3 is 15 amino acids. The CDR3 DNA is TGTGCCAGCAGCTTGGTACGGGTGCCTGGCTACGAGCAGTACTTC. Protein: CASSLVRVPGYEQYF.

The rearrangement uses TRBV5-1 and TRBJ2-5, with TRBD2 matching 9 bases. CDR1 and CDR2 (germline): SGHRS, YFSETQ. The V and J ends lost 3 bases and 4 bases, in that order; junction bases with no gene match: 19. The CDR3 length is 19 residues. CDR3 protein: CASSSPTFYGGRGAETQYF. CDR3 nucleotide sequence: TGCGCCAGCAGCTCCCCTACCTTTTATGGCGGGAGGGGCGCAGAGACCCAGTACTTC. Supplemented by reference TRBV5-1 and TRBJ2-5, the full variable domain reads KAGVTQTPRYLIKTRGQQVTLSCSPISGHRSVSWYQQTPGQGLQFLFEYFSETQRNKGNFPGRFSGRQFSNSRSEMNVSTLELGDSALYLCASSSPTFYGGRGAETQYFGPGTRLLVL.

DNA for the CDR3: TGTGCCAGCAGCTTTGCGACTAGCGGGGCCTACGAGCAGTACTTC. This sequence encodes CASSFATSGAYEQYF. The chain joins TRBV5-4 to TRBJ2-7; 11 bases fit TRBD2. With V trimmed by 2 bases and J by 2 bases, 3 bases remained unmatched. The CDR3 runs 15 residues. Germline values: CDR1 SGHNT, CDR2 YYREEE (reference sequence).

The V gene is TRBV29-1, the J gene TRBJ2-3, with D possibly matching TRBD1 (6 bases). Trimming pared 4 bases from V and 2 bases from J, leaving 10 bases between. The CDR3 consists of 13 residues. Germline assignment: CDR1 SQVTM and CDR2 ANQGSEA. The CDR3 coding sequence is TGCAGCGTTGGACAGGCCCTCACAGATACGCAGTATTTT. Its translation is CSVGQALTDTQYF.

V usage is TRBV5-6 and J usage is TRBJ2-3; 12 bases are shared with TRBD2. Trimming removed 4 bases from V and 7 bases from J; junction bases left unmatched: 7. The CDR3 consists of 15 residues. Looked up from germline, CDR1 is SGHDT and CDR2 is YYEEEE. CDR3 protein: CASSIRTSGTNTQYF. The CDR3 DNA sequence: TGTGCCAGCAGCATTAGGACTAGCGGGACAAATACGCAGTATTTT.

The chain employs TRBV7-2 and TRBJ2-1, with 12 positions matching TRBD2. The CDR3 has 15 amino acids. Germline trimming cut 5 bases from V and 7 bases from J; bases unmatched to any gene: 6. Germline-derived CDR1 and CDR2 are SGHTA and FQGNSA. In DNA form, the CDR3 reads TGTGCCAGCAGCACACGACTAGCGGGAGTTAATGAGCAGTTCTTC. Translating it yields CASSTRLAGVNEQFF. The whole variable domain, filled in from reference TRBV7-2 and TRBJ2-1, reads GAGVSQSPSNKVTEKGKDVELRCDPISGHTALYWYRQSLGQGLEFLIYFQGNSAPDKSGLPSDRFSAERTGGSVSTLTIQRTQQEDSAVYLCASSTRLAGVNEQFFGPGTRLTVL.

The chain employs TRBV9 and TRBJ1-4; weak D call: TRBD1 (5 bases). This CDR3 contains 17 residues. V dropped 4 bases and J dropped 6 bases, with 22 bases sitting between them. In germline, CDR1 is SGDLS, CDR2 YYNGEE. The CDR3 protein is CASSPKKFRRGYEKLFF. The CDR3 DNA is TGTGCCAGCAGCCCTAAGAAATTCCGACGGGGGTATGAAAAACTGTTTTTT.

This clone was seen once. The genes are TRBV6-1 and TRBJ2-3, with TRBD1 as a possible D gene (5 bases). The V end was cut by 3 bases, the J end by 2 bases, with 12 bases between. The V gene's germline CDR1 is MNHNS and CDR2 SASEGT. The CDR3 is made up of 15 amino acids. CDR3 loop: CASSDHRTLTDTQYF. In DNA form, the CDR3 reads TGTGCCAGCAGTGACCACAGGACCCTCACAGATACGCAGTATTTT.

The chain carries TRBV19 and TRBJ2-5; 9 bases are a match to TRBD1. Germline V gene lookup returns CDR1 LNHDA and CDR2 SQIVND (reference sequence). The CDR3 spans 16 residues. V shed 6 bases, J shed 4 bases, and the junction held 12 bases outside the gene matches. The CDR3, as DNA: TGTGCCAGTAGCGCCACAGGGACAGGGCGAGTAGAGACCCAGTACTTC. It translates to CASSATGTGRVETQYF.

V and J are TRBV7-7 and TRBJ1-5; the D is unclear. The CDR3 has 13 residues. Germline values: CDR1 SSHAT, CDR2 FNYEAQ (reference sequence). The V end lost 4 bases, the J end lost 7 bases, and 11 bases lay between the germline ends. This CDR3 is CASSSGFGQPQHF. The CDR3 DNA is TGTGCCAGCAGCTCAGGTTTTGGGCAGCCCCAGCATTTT.

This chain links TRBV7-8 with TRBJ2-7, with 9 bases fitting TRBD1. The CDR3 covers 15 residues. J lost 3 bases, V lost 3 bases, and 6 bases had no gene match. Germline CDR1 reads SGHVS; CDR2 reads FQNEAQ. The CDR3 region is CASSFLTGGDYEQYF. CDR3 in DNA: TGTGCCAGCAGCTTTCTCACAGGGGGCGACTACGAGCAGTACTTC.

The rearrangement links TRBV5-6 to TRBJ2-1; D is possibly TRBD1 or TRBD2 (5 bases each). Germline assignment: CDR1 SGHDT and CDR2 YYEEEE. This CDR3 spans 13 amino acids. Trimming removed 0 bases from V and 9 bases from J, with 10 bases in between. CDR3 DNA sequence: TGTGCCAGCAGCTTGGGGTGGGGGAGTGAGCAGTTCTTC. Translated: CASSLGWGSEQFF.

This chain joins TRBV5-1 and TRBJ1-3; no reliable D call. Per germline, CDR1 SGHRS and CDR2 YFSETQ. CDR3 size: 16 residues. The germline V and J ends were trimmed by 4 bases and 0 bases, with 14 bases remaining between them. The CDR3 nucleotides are TGCGCCAGCAGCCTGACCAGTGCCTCCTCTGGAAACACCATATATTTT. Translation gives CASSLTSASSGNTIYF. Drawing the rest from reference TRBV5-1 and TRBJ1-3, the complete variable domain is KAGVTQTPRYLIKTRGQQVTLSCSPISGHRSVSWYQQTPGQGLQFLFEYFSETQRNKGNFPGRFSGRQFSNSRSEMNVSTLELGDSALYLCASSLTSASSGNTIYFGEGSWLTVV.

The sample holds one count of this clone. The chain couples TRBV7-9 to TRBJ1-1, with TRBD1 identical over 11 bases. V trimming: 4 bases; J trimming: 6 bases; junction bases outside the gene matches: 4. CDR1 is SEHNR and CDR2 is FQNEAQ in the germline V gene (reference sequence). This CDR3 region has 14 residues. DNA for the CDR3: TGTGCCAGCAGCTCTCCGGGACAGGGGGCTGAAGCTTTCTTT. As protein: CASSSPGQGAEAFF.

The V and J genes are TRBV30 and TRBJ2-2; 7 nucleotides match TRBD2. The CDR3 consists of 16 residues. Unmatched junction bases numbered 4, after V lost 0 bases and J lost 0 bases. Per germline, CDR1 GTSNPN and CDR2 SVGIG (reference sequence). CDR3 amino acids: CAWSVLGRTNTGELFF. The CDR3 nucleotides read TGTGCCTGGAGTGTCCTCGGGAGGACGAACACCGGGGAGCTGTTTTTT.

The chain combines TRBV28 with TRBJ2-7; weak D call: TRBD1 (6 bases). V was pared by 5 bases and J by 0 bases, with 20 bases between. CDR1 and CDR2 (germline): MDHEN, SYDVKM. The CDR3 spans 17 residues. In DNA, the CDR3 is TGTGCCAGCAGTCCCCCCCTGGGGGCAACCAGCTCCTACGAGCAGTACTTC. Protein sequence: CASSPPLGATSSYEQYF. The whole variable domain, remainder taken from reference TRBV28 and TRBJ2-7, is DVKVTQSSRYLVKRTGEKVFLECVQDMDHENMFWYRQDPGLGLRLIYFSYDVKMKEKGDIPEGYSVSREKKERFSLILESASTNQTSMYLCASSPPLGATSSYEQYFGPGTRLTVT.

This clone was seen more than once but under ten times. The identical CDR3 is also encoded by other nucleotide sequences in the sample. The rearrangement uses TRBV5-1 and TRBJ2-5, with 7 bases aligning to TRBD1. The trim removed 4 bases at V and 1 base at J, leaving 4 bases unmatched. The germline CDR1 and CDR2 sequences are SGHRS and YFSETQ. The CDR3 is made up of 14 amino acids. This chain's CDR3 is CASSGGTAQETQYF. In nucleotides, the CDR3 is TGCGCCAGCAGCGGTGGGACAGCCCAAGAGACCCAGTACTTC.

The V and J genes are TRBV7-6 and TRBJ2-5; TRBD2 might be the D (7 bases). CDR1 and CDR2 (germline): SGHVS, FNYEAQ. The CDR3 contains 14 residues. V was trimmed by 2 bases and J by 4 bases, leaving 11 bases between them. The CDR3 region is CASSLQGGGETQYF. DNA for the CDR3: TGTGCCAGCAGCTTACAAGGGGGGGGAGAGACCCAGTACTTC.